A selection of T cell receptor beta chains follows, all from one sample in a study of T cell responses to AZD1222 COVID-19 vaccine. Method: immunoSEQ multiplex PCR; TCRdb's copy keeps in-frame clones and lacks some. The repertoire holds some 120,000 clones, roughly 91% seen once, with nearly 4.5% in the top ten. The sequences come from peripheral blood, collected on day 0 of AZD1222 vaccination. These TCRs come from an adult in good health. Both conserved end residues are part of each CDR3.

>TRBV19|TRBJ1-6
CASTNPQGGSSPLHF
>TRBV7-9|TRBJ2-5
CASSLDLAGEGETQYF
>TRBV28|TRBJ2-6
CASRMSSGANVLTF
>TRBV6-1|TRBJ1-5
CASSESFVSGGRSQPQHF
>TRBV5-8|TRBJ2-1
CASSFSGTGNNEQFF
>TRBV11-2|TRBJ2-1
CASSPISYNEQFF
>TRBV2|TRBJ2-3
CASSEYRADTQYF
>TRBV12-5|TRBJ2-1
CASGLVQTPHREQFF
>TRBV9|TRBJ1-6
CASSTATGNSPLHF
>TRBV28|TRBJ1-4
CASRDRASEKLFF
>TRBV6-1|TRBJ2-2
CASSVSENTGELFF
>TRBV5-1|TRBJ1-2
CASSPTDPVRYGYTF
>TRBV3-1/TRBV3-2|TRBJ2-1
CASSQDRGGNEQFF
>TRBV5-1|TRBJ2-2
CASSYIAGVDGELFF
>TRBV18|TRBJ1-2
CASSPDYGYTF
>TRBV19|TRBJ2-3
CASSIGLAGPTDTQYF
>TRBV11-2|TRBJ2-5
CASSLDSGFRRAGETQYF
>TRBV7-7|TRBJ2-3
CASSPTVGDTQYF
>TRBV30|TRBJ1-5
CAWSTRSNQPQHF
>TRBV21-1|TRBJ1-3
CASSKARRCSGNTIYF
>TRBV15|TRBJ1-2
CATSRANPDRGGYGYTF
>TRBV7-9|TRBJ2-2
CASSFSTGELFF
>TRBV24-1|TRBJ2-1
CATSPGSFGEQFF
>TRBV24-1|TRBJ1-1
CATSDQGSAGEAFF
>TRBV28|TRBJ1-6
CASSRPDRSISPLHF
>TRBV27|TRBJ1-2
CASRQAVGGGYTF
>TRBV6-4|TRBJ2-1
CASSDGTRHGEQFF
>TRBV19|TRBJ2-5
CASSIDPGFRETQYF
>TRBV25-1|TRBJ2-7
CASGDSYEQYF
>TRBV15|TRBJ2-3
CATSSSSTDTQYF
>TRBV5-8|TRBJ2-1
CASSLGWYNEQFF
>TRBV6-5|TRBJ2-7
CASREGLSYEQYF
>TRBV4-1|TRBJ2-7
CASSQEERDEQYF
>TRBV10-3|TRBJ1-1
CAIRGQSSAWGTEAFF
>TRBV16|TRBJ1-1
CASSHPGTLGTEAFF
>TRBV11-2|TRBJ2-1
CAGSKGGSYNEQFF
>TRBV5-4|TRBJ1-2
CASRLLDGYTF
>TRBV5-4|TRBJ1-1
CASSTSPGGGTEAFF
>TRBV19|TRBJ1-5
CASSILRRKNQPQHF
>TRBV7-8|TRBJ1-2
CASSFGLDYGYTF
>TRBV5-1|TRBJ2-7
CASSLYVGQGSHEQYF
>TRBV7-8|TRBJ1-4
CASSLGTVMNEKLFF
>TRBV19|TRBJ1-5
CASSPGARQPQHF
>TRBV28|TRBJ2-7
CASRISTGGEQYF
>TRBV24-1|TRBJ1-5
CATSRDNYSNQPQHF
>TRBV9|TRBJ2-2
CASSAERGWTGELFF
>TRBV3-1/TRBV3-2|TRBJ1-5
CASSQEGYQPQHF
>TRBV27|TRBJ2-7
CASSPGLSSYEQYF